The 22 T cell receptor beta chains below were found in one sample sequenced in a study of blood T cells in healthy people across ages. A second PCR of 7 to 11 cycles used a sample-barcoded 5' primer and a J-beta primer mix. Via MiXCR, TCRdb re-called the 5' RACE reads, giving one row per CDR3 protein. The sample holds about 580,000 distinct CDR3 sequences; around 48% are singletons and the top ten take approximately 23%. Sequenced material: blood. The receptors here all came from a man older than 75 in good health.

Comments on this clonotype: A much more abundant neighbour one base away suggests this may be a read error. The chain links TRBV4-1 to TRBJ2-5, with D perhaps matching TRBD2 (6 bases). This CDR3 is built from 19 residues. The ends were cut back, 1 base at V and 11 bases at J, with 32 bases in the middle. Looked up from germline, CDR1 is MGHRA and CDR2 is YSYEKL. The CDR3, as DNA: TGCGCCAGCAGCCAAGGTGCCGTCCCCGGGAGATTACCTTACAATGAGCAGTACTTC. Its translation: CASSQGAVPGRLPYNEQYF.

A few counts support this clonotype. The chain employs TRBV4-1 and TRBJ1-2; the D gene is possibly TRBD1 (6 bases). The CDR3 contains 17 residues. Germline CDR1 and CDR2: MGHRA and YSYEKL. V was trimmed by 5 bases and J by 0 bases, leaving 19 bases between them. For the CDR3, the DNA is TGCGCCAGCAGCTCGCGCGTCACAGGGTCGTCTAACTATGGCTACACCTTC. It translates to CASSSRVTGSSNYGYTF.

Comment on this clonotype: One end of the junction is discordant with germline, which a read error may explain. The chain recombines TRBV29-1 with TRBJ1-5, with a tentative D call TRBD1 (6 bases). The CDR3 length is 15 residues. Germline lookup yields CDR1 SQVTM and CDR2 ANQGSEA. In DNA form, the CDR3 reads TGCCGCGTTGAGCCCCCAAGGGGGGGCAATCAGCCCCAGCATTTT. This gives the protein CRVEPPRGGNQPQHF. The full variable domain, with the rest looked up from reference TRBV29-1 and TRBJ1-5, is SAVISQKPSRDICQRGTSLTIQCQVDSQVTMMFWYRQQPGQSLTLIATANQGSEATYESGFVIDKFPISRPNLTFSTLTVSNMSPEDSSIYLCRVEPPRGGNQPQHFGDGTRLSIL.

This clonotype was detected once. The rearrangement links TRBV20-1 to TRBJ2-1; 8 nucleotides align to TRBD2. CDR1 is DFQATT, CDR2 SNEGSKA, per germline (reference sequence). The J segment lost 5 bases and the V segment lost 1 base, leaving 7 bases of the junction unmatched. This CDR3 spans 15 amino acids. The CDR3: CSARGLTGGNNEQFF. DNA for the CDR3: TGCAGTGCTAGAGGTCTGACGGGAGGGAACAATGAGCAGTTCTTC.

This clonotype occurred a few times. The gene calls are TRBV20-1 and TRBJ2-1; no reliable D call. The V gene's germline CDR1 is DFQATT and CDR2 SNEGSKA (reference sequence). V was trimmed by 1 base and J by 10 bases, leaving 14 bases between them. The CDR3 extends over 13 amino acids. In DNA, the CDR3 is TGCAGTGCTAGAGGAAGTCTACCCCTCGAGCAGTTCTTC. It yields the protein CSARGSLPLEQFF.

The sample holds a few counts of this clonotype. CDR3 sequence: CASSSNARGTLPGEQYF. The CDR3, as DNA: TGTGCCAGCAGCTCGAATGCAAGAGGGACGCTCCCGGGCGAGCAGTACTTC. The chain joins TRBV7-9 to TRBJ2-7, with D perhaps given as TRBD1 or TRBD2 (5 bases each). This CDR3 is 17 amino acids long. CDR1 is SEHNR, CDR2 FQNEAQ, per germline (reference sequence). The V end was cut by 4 bases, the J end by 6 bases, with 25 bases between.

The genes are TRBV7-2 and TRBJ2-3; 9 nucleotides agree with TRBD2. Germline values: CDR1 SGHTA, CDR2 FQGNSA. This CDR3 region has 16 residues. V shed 5 bases and J 2 bases; nucleotides not matched to a gene: 8. The DNA of the CDR3 is TGTGCCAGCAGCCGAATTAGCGGGAGTTACACAGATACGCAGTATTTT. It encodes CASSRISGSYTDTQYF.

The chain uses TRBV29-1 and TRBJ2-1; D is possibly TRBD1 or TRBD2 (6 bases each). V lost 6 bases and J 9 bases, leaving 18 bases between the germline ends. This CDR3 contains 13 residues. From germline, CDR1 is SQVTM and CDR2 ANQGSEA. The CDR3 sequence is CSVPRLGTSEQFF. Written as DNA, the CDR3 is TGCAGCGTCCCCAGACTAGGGACAAGTGAGCAGTTCTTC.

This clonotype appeared a few times. The genes are TRBV5-1 and TRBJ1-1; the D is unclear. The V end was cut by 0 bases, the J end by 4 bases, with 10 bases between. This CDR3 is built from 14 residues. Germline CDR1 is SGHRS and CDR2 is YFSETQ. The CDR3, as DNA: TGCGCCAGCAGCTTGGAACGGGGAAGCACTGAAGCTTTCTTT. It specifies CASSLERGSTEAFF.

This chain joins TRBV28 and TRBJ2-1; D ambiguous. Trimming shortened V by 11 bases and J by 8 bases, and 16 bases separated the two germline ends. CDR1 is MDHEN and CDR2 is SYDVKM in the germline V gene. The CDR3 consists of 12 residues. CDR3 nucleotide sequence: TGTGCCGCCGCCCCAAGGGTCTATGAGCAGTTCTTC. Its translation is CAAAPRVYEQFF.

This clonotype showed up just a few times. The chain combines TRBV2 with TRBJ2-1; no clear D. The CDR3 consists of 15 residues. In germline, CDR1 is SNHLY, CDR2 FYNNEI. V was clipped by 7 bases and J by 5 bases, with 18 bases between them. The CDR3 DNA follows: TGTGCCAGCACCCTTAATTTGCACGGAAACAATGAGCAGTTCTTC. Translation: CASTLNLHGNNEQFF.

This clonotype was picked up a small number of times. The junction departs from the called germline gene at one end, perhaps through a read error. Here the CDR3 reads CAGRLDSAEQYF. The CDR3 DNA sequence: TGTGCCGGCAGGCTCGATTCCGCCGAGCAGTACTTC. The chain combines TRBV6-6 with TRBJ2-7; D remains ambiguous. This CDR3 region has 12 residues. Per germline, CDR1 MNHNY and CDR2 SVGAGI (reference sequence).

The J gene is TRBJ2-5, the V gene TRBV10-2, with a tentative D call TRBD2 (7 bases). CDR1 WSHSY and CDR2 SAAADI come from the germline V gene. This CDR3 contains 16 residues. V lost 0 bases and J lost 4, with 15 bases in between. CDR3 coding DNA: TGCGCCAGCAGTGAGTCGACAGGTAGCGGGCGAGAGACCCAGTACTTC. Its translation: CASSESTGSGRETQYF.

This clonotype has only a few counts. The chain uses TRBV20-1 and TRBJ2-7; TRBD1 matches 7 bases. Trimming removed 6 bases from V and 5 bases from J; junction bases left unmatched: 16. The CDR3 is 15 residues long. The germline gives CDR1 DFQATT, CDR2 SNEGSKA (reference sequence). CDR3 DNA: TGCAGTGCACAAACTAGGGACAGATACACTCACGAGCAGTACTTC. It is translated as CSAQTRDRYTHEQYF.

This clonotype was observed a few times. V and J are TRBV7-2 and TRBJ2-1; 7 bases are a match to TRBD2. There are 16 residues in the CDR3. V dropped 6 bases and J dropped 4; count of bases not matched to a gene: 12. Per germline, CDR1 SGHTA and CDR2 FQGNSA. CDR3 nucleotides: TGTGCCAGCAGTTCTCTAGGACTAGTGTCTTACAATGAGCAGTTCTTC. Translation gives CASSSLGLVSYNEQFF.

This clonotype appeared a few times. A single base separates this from a much larger clone, so it may be a read error. The J gene is TRBJ2-7, the V gene TRBV5-1, with unresolved D. The CDR3 is 13 amino acids. V was trimmed by 4 bases and J by 3 bases, leaving 11 bases between them. The germline CDR1 and CDR2 sequences are SGHRS and YFSETQ. CDR3 sequence (DNA): TGCGCCAGCAGCGTAGGCAGAGACTACGAGCAGTACTTC. It encodes CASSVGRDYEQYF.

This clonotype was observed a handful of times. The chain combines TRBV4-3 with TRBJ1-2, with D hard to call. The germline CDR1 and CDR2 sequences are LGHNA and YSLEER. The germline V and J ends were trimmed by 3 bases and 8 bases, with 13 bases remaining between them. The CDR3 has 13 amino acids. The CDR3 loop is CASSQERTGGYTF. The DNA for the CDR3 is TGCGCCAGCAGCCAGGAAAGGACGGGGGGCTACACCTTC.

Of note for this clonotype: Its ends do not fully match the called genes, so a read error is possible. The J gene is TRBJ2-5, the V gene TRBV7-2; 13 nucleotides align to TRBD2. The CDR3 runs 15 residues. Germline V lookup: CDR1 SGHTA, CDR2 FQGNSA. Here the CDR3 DNA reads TGTGCCTGCAGCTTAGGAGGAACTAGCGGGAGGGCCCAGTACTTC. Translation gives CACSLGGTSGRAQYF. The whole variable domain, remainder taken from reference TRBV7-2 and TRBJ2-5, is GAGVSQSPSNKVTEKGKDVELRCDPISGHTALYWYRQSLGQGLEFLIYFQGNSAPDKSGLPSDRFSAERTGGSVSTLTIQRTQQEDSAVYLCACSLGGTSGRAQYFGPGTRLLVL.

The chain has TRBV29-1 and TRBJ2-5, with 11 bases aligning to TRBD2. The V gene's germline CDR1 is SQVTM and CDR2 ANQGSEA. V shed 4 bases, J shed 4 bases, and the junction held 14 bases outside the gene matches. This CDR3 contains 17 residues. For the CDR3, the DNA is TGCAGCGTTGGGGCTAGCGGGGGGACAAGGTTGGGAGAGACCCAGTACTTC. This translates into CSVGASGGTRLGETQYF.

The CDR3 nucleotides read TGTGCCAGCAGCTTACAGGGGGGATCCGCCGGGGAGCTGTTTTTT. Translating it yields CASSLQGGSAGELFF. This chain connects TRBV5-5 to TRBJ2-2; 8 bases fit TRBD1. The CDR3 sequence is 15 residues long. Germline-derived CDR1 and CDR2 are SGHKS and YYEKEE (reference sequence). V was clipped by 2 bases and J by 6 bases; unmatched bases: 6.

This clonotype has more than one count but fewer than ten. The V call is TRBV12-3 or TRBV12-4, the J call TRBJ1-2; D is uncertain. V was cut by 6 bases and J by 9 bases, with 11 bases left in between. This CDR3 spans 11 amino acids. DNA of the CDR3: TGTGCCAGCAGCCGCGGCCGCCGCTACACCTTC. This encodes CASSRGRRYTF.

This clonotype was observed a few times. The rearrangement uses TRBV20-1 and TRBJ2-1; a weak D match, TRBD2 (7 bases). V lost 0 bases, J lost 6 bases, and 15 bases lay in between. CDR1 is DFQATT, CDR2 SNEGSKA, per germline (reference sequence). The CDR3 contains 15 residues. The CDR3 coding sequence is TGCAGTGCTAGAGATCCGTCGGGGGGCGGCAATGAGCAGTTCTTC. It encodes CSARDPSGGGNEQFF.